Listed below are T cell receptor beta chains from one sample, sequenced in a study of T cells in Graves' hyperthyroidism and ophthalmopathy. TCRdb redid the calling of the multiplex PCR reads with MiXCR, one entry per CDR3 protein. The sample shows about 510,000 distinct CDR3 sequences, 12% to 15% of them seen only once. Sequencing was performed on blood. The receptors come from a woman between 35 and 50 years old with Graves' hyperthyroidism. The CDR3 runs from the conserved cysteine through the conserved F or W.

V	length	CDR3
TRBV20-1	20	CSAREIPGTSGREWYNEQFF
TRBV30	14	CAWSVGTGDTEAFF
TRBV5-1	13	CASSLAPAVEQFF
TRBV28	15	CASSLGQTLGNTIYF
TRBV2	14	CASSDRGLIGELFF
TRBV20-1	12	CRPWGENTEAFF
TRBV6-5	12	CASSYSKSEQYF
TRBV9	15	CASSRGTGTVEEQYF
TRBV7-3	13	CASSTTPGAEQYF
TRBV3-1	15	CASSPGGSGSLEQFF
TRBV20-1	15	CSARDGARGTGELFF
TRBV5-6	14	CASSLDLLRGELFF
TRBV7-9	16	CASSLESSTGLYRYTF
TRBV20-1	16	CSASTSGSIGTGELFF
TRBV9	15	CASSPPKAATYEQYF
TRBV18	15	CASSHGQGAIYEQFF
TRBV7-3	12	CASSLTGDTQYF
TRBV18	13	CASSPGQEETQYF
TRBV3-1	18	CASSTTLGSISSGNTIYF
TRBV29-1	15	CSVEDPDLPPNEQFF
TRBV12-3/TRBV12-4	16	CASSLEGTSGYNEQFF
TRBV27	16	CASSPGGGYSNQPQHF
TRBV19	15	CASKNHMGQREDYTF
TRBV3-1	14	CAVRDRGMNTEAFF
TRBV6-1	14	CASIWTGGNQPQHF
TRBV7-2	17	CASSLGGRAQLNNEQFF
TRBV3-1	13	CASSQDLDQPQHF
TRBV25-1	15	CASSRGTGGLNEQYF
TRBV14	16	CASSQGRGYPTGELFF
TRBV5-4	14	CASSLGHPSGEQFF
TRBV6-1	15	CASSSVAGFLGELFF
TRBV14	17	CASSQARLGPTNEKLFF
TRBV18	15	CASSTRGQGAVEQYF
TRBV29-1	12	CSVGRGTGEQFF
TRBV7-6	14	CASSLGQDSPPLHF
TRBV11-2	16	CASSHGGGSVSYEQYF
TRBV25-1	15	CASSGDMGTPYEQYF
TRBV6-1	14	CASSELGGEETQYF
TRBV28	17	CASSLEYLVQGSNEQFF
TRBV11-2	15	CASSAGLAWDETQYF
TRBV15	13	CATSRDLNTEAFF
TRBV7-9	15	CASSFPSVGRPIQYF
TRBV20-1	12	CSTGTGLREQYF
TRBV4-2	16	CASSQDPDGINQPQHF
TRBV25-1	13	CASSSQPMGGYTF
TRBV6-1	14	CASSQGTFPYEQYF
TRBV12-3/TRBV12-4	13	CASSLRAGYGYTF
TRBV18	15	CASSPGYTSTDTQYF
TRBV5-1	17	CASSLEPGTGGVHEQYF
TRBV4-1	17	CASSQQALAGGYNEQFF
TRBV12-3/TRBV12-4	14	CASSLVRNNSPLHF
TRBV28	16	CASSPGLPGNQETQYF
TRBV6-5	15	CASSYRTRATDTQYF
TRBV12-3/TRBV12-4	13	CASTYRQGHEQYF
TRBV20-1	12	CSGGQGIDEQYF
TRBV6-1	13	CASRTDRNTEAFF
TRBV5-1	14	CASRQAQNTEELFF
TRBV28	16	CASSNPLLANSYEQYF
TRBV29-1	14	CSVVGTPESYEQYF
TRBV20-1	16	CSARDSVGGTGNTIYF